Given below is one TCR beta chain in context. Its matching antigen is unknown. Germline V gene lookup returns CDR1 MNHEY and CDR2 SMNVEV (reference sequence). CDR3 size: 17 residues. V shed 4 bases and J shed 0 bases, with 16 bases lying between them. Deep was the level at which the assay was run. In the source study's methods: Filtering was not the same, since immunoSEQ gave junction-only sequences without quality scores. Clones were read by immunoSEQ multiplex PCR, and TCRdb kept only the in-frame ones, dropping some. V and J calls and clone size are copied from that table; D and trimming were computed from the DNA. The data hold about 1 million clones, with roughly 70% observed a single time. The data are from a study of shared clonotypes between healthy human individuals. Overall study results and limits: The study generally estimated greater richness for naive than memory subsets.

Investigators divided CD4+ cells into CD45RA+ naive and CD45RA-negative memory subsets. The chain has TRBV27 and TRBJ1-3; D is perhaps TRBD1 (6 bases). This TCR was recovered from a man aged 18 to 29 in good health. The sample was memory CD4+ T cells sorted from blood. Subset denoted: CD45RA-negative fraction. This CDR3 reads CASSSLSQGLSGNTIYF. As DNA, the CDR3 is TGTGCCAGCAGTTCCTTATCACAGGGCCTCTCTGGAAACACCATATATTTT.